These T cell receptor beta chains were read from a single sample in a study of CXCR3-negative and CXCR3-positive naive CD8 T cells. TCRdb re-called the 5' RACE reads and gives one entry per CDR3 protein, without DNA. Its clone listing holds about 130,000 distinct CDR3 sequences. The sample comprised naive CXCR3- CD8+ T cells from blood. The source is a human donor in good health. Some clones in this sample may be carry-over from other donors' samples. The CDR3 runs from the conserved cysteine through the conserved F or W.

v_call	j_call	cdr3_aa
TRBV29-1	TRBJ2-3	CSVLCLTDTQYF
TRBV7-6	TRBJ1-1	CASSPGMMNTEAFF
TRBV13	TRBJ1-1	CASSPAGYATEAFF
TRBV21-1	TRBJ1-1	CASSKVEGVPLNTEAFF
TRBV4-2	TRBJ2-1	CASSQGARGTSGYNEQFF
TRBV11-2	TRBJ2-7	CASSLDRVGISYEQYF
TRBV3-1	TRBJ2-3	CASSQDWGGGHTDTQYF
TRBV4-3	TRBJ1-2	CASSQGDGTLVGYTF
TRBV13	TRBJ2-5	CASSSSTAGQETQYF
TRBV7-2	TRBJ2-2	CASSLIRVAEGFGELFF
TRBV7-2	TRBJ2-7	CASSGKGLASFYEQYF
TRBV20-1	TRBJ2-2	CSAPPTSGTNTGELFF
TRBV7-9	TRBJ2-1	CASSSPVGGSLNEQFF
TRBV9	TRBJ1-1	CASSPRQGVEAFF
TRBV28	TRBJ1-1	CASSFRQGTLNTEAFF
TRBV12-3/TRBV12-4	TRBJ2-3	CASSPGLAGPGTQYF
TRBV24-1	TRBJ2-2	CATSDLGQGTNTGELFF
TRBV29-1	TRBJ2-1	CSVVEVALEQFF
TRBV27	TRBJ2-5	CASSLSLSGSETQYF
TRBV29-1	TRBJ1-1	CSVENRQGVPNTEAFF
TRBV13	TRBJ1-2	CASSQGPGSYGYTF
TRBV7-9	TRBJ1-2	CASSLGRSNYGYTF
TRBV7-9	TRBJ2-7	CASSLTYGLALHEQYF
TRBV9	TRBJ2-5	CASSVAGMETQYF
TRBV19	TRBJ2-1	CASSIGPQGPNEQFF
TRBV20-1	TRBJ2-7	CSARDQERFYEQYF
TRBV5-5	TRBJ2-1	CASIRALAGTNEQFF
TRBV29-1	TRBJ2-1	CSVEGRVYNEQFF
TRBV11-3	TRBJ2-2	CASSHRGGTGELFF
TRBV5-5	TRBJ1-2	CASSLVGEGGYTF
TRBV6-2/TRBV6-3	TRBJ1-6	CASSPGRWTPLHF
TRBV30	TRBJ1-2	CAWVGPETNYGYTF